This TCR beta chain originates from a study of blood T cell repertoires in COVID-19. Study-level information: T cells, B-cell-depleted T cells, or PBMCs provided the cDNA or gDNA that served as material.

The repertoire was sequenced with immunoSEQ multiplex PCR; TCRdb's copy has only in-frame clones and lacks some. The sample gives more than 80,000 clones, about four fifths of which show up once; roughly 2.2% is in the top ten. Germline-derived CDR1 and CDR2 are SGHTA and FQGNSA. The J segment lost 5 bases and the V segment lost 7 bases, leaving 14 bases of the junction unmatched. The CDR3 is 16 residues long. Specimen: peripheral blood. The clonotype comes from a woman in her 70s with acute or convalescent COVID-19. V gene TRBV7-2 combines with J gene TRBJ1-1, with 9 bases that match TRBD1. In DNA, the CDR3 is TGTGCCAGCACGACCGGGACAGGGTATCGGGGGACTGAAGCTTTCTTT. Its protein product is CASTTGTGYRGTEAFF.